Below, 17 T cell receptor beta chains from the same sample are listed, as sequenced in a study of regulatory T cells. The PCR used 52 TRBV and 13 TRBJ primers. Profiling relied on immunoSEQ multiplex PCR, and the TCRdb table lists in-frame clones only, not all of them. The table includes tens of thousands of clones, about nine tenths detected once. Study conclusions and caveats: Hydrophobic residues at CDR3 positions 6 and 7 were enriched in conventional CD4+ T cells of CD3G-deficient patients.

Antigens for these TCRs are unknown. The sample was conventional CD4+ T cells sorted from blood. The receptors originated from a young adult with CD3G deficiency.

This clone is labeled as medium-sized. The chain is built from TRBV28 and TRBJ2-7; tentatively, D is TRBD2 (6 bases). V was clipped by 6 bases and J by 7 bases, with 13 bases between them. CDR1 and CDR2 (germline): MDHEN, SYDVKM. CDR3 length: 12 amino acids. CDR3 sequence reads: CASSLATREQYF. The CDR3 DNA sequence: TGTGCCAGCAGCCTTGCGACTAGGGAGCAGTACTTC. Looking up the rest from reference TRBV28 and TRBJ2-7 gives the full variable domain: DVKVTQSSRYLVKRTGEKVFLECVQDMDHENMFWYRQDPGLGLRLIYFSYDVKMKEKGDIPEGYSVSREKKERFSLILESASTNQTSMYLCASSLATREQYFGPGTRLTVT.

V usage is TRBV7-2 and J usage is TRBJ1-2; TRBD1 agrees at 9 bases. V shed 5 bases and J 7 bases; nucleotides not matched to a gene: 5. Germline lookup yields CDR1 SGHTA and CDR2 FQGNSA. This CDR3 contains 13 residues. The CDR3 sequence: CASSPDRGLGYTF. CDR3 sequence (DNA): TGTGCCAGCAGCCCGGACAGGGGACTTGGCTACACCTTC.

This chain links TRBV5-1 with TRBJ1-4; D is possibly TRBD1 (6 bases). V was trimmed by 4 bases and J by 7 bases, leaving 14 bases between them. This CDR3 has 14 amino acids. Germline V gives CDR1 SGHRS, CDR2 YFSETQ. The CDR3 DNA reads TGCGCCAGCAGCCCGACAGGTGGTAGTGAAAAACTGTTTTTT. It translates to CASSPTGGSEKLFF.

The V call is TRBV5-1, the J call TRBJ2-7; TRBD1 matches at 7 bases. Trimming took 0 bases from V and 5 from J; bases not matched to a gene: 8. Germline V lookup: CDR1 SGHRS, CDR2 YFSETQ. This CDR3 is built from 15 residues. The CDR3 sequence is CASSLGGQDFHEQYF. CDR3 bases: TGCGCCAGCAGCTTGGGAGGACAGGACTTCCACGAGCAGTACTTC.

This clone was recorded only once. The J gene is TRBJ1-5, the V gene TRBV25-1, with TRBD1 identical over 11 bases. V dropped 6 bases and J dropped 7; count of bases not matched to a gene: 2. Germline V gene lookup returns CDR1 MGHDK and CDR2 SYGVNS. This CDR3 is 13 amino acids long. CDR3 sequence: CASRDRGHQPQHF. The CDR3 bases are TGTGCCAGCAGGGACAGGGGGCACCAGCCCCAGCATTTT.

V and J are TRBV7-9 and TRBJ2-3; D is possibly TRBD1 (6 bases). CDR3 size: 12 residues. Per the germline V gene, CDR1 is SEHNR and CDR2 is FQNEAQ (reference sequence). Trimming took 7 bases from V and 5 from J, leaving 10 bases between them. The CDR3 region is CASTGDIDTQYF. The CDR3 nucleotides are TGTGCCAGCACCGGGGACATAGATACGCAGTATTTT.

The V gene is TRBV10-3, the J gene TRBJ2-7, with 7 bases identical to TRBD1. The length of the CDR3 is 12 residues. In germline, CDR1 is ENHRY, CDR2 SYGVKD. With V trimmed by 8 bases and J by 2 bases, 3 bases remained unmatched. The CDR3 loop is CAIGDSTYEQYF. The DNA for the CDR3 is TGTGCCATCGGGGACAGTACCTACGAGCAGTACTTC.

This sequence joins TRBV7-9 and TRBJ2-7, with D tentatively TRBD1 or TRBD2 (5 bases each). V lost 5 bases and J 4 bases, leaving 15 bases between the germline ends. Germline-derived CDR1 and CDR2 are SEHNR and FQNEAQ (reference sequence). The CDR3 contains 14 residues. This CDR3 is CASSEGGANYEQYF. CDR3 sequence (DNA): TGTGCCAGCAGCGAGGGTGGGGCAAATTACGAGCAGTACTTC.

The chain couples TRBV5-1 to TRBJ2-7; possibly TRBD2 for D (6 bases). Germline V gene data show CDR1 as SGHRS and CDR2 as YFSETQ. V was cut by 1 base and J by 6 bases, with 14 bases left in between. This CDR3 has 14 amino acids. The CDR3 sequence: CASSLIAEGTEQYF. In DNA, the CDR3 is TGCGCCAGCAGCTTGATAGCGGAGGGGACCGAGCAGTACTTC.

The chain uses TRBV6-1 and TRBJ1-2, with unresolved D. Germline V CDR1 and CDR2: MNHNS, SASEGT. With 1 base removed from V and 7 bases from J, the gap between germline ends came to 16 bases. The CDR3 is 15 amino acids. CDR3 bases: TGTGCCAGCAGTGAAGTCTGGCAGCAGAGCAGTGGCTACACCTTC. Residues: CASSEVWQQSSGYTF.

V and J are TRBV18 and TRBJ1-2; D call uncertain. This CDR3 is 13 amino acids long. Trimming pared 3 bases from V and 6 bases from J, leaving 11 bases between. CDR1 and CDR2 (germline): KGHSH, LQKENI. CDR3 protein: CASSPVVGHGYTF. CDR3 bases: TGTGCCAGCTCACCCGTGGTTGGGCATGGCTACACCTTC. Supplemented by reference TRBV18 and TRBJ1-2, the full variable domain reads NAGVMQNPRHLVRRRGQEARLRCSPMKGHSHVYWYRQLPEEGLKFMVYLQKENIIDESGMPKERFSAEFPKEGPSILRIQQVVRGDSAAYFCASSPVVGHGYTFGSGTRLTVV.

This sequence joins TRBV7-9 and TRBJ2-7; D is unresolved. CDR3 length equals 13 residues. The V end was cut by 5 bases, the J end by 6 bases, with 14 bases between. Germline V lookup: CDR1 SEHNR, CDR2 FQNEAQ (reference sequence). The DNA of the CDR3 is TGTGCCAGCAGCCCCAATCTGGGCATCGAGCAGTACTTC. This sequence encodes CASSPNLGIEQYF.

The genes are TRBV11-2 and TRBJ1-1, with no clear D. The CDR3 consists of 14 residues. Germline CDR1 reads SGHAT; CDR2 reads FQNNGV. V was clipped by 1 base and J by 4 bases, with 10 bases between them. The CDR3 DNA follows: TGTGCCAGCAGCTTAGGAGACGCCCGCACTGAAGCTTTCTTT. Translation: CASSLGDARTEAFF.

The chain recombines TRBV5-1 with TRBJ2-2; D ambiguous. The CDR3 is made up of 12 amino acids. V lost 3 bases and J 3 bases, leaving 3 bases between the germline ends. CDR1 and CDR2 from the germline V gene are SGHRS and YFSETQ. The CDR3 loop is CASSSYTGELFF. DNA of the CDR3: TGCGCCAGCAGCTCCTACACCGGGGAGCTGTTTTTT.

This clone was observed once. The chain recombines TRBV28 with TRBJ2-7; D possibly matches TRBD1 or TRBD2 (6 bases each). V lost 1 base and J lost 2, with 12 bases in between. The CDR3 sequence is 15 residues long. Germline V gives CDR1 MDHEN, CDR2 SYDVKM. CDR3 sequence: CASSLSGAFPYEQYF. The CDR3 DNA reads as TGTGCCAGCAGTTTATCGGGGGCCTTCCCCTACGAGCAGTACTTC.

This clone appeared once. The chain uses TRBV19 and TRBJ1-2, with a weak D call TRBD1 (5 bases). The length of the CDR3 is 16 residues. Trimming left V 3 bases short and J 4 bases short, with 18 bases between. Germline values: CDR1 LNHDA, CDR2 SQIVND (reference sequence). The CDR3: CASSIGGVLATYGYTF. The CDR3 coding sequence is TGTGCCAGTAGTATTGGAGGGGTTCTGGCAACCTATGGCTACACCTTC.

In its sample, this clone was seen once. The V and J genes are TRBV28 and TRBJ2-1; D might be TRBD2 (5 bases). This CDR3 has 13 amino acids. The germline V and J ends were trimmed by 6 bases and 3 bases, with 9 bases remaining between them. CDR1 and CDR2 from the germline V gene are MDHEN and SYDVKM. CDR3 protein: CASSQAVYNEQFF. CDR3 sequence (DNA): TGTGCCAGCAGCCAAGCGGTCTACAATGAGCAGTTCTTC.